The 13 T cell receptor beta chains below all came from one sample that was sequenced in a study of blood T cell repertoires in COVID-19. TCRdb keeps only in-frame clones here, not all; method: immunoSEQ multiplex PCR. The sample contains roughly 500,000 clones, around 87% of which appear only once. The sample consisted of PBMCs or T cells enriched from blood (not recorded which). The receptors were gathered from a middle-aged woman who had recovered from COVID-19.

CDR3 in amino acids: CASSLSLGPWTESSYNEQFF. The CDR3 coding sequence is TGTGCCAGCAGTTTATCGCTAGGACCATGGACAGAGAGCTCCTACAATGAGCAGTTCTTC. This chain links TRBV28 with TRBJ2-1; perhaps TRBD1 as D (6 bases). Germline-derived CDR1 and CDR2 are MDHEN and SYDVKM. Trimming shortened V by 1 base and J by 0 bases, and 22 bases separated the two germline ends. The CDR3 consists of 20 residues.

The J gene is TRBJ2-7, the V gene TRBV5-5; 7 bases align to TRBD1. V was clipped by 6 bases and J by 2 bases; unmatched bases: 8. The germline V gene encodes CDR1 SGHKS and CDR2 YYEKEE (reference sequence). The CDR3 spans 14 residues. CDR3 sequence (DNA): TGTGCCAGCAACAGACAGGGACCTCCCTACGAGCAGTACTTC. Translating it yields CASNRQGPPYEQYF. Looking up the rest from reference TRBV5-5 and TRBJ2-7 gives the full variable domain: DAGVTQSPTHLIKTRGQQVTLRCSPISGHKSVSWYQQVLGQGPQFIFQYYEKEERGRGNFPDRFSARQFPNYSSELNVNALLLGDSALYLCASNRQGPPYEQYFGPGTRLTVT.

This clone was seen just once. The sample has other DNA sequences that encode this CDR3 too. CDR3 in amino acids: CASSSGGGETQYF. For the CDR3, the DNA is TGTGCCAGCAGCTCGGGAGGAGGCGAGACCCAGTACTTC. The chain recombines TRBV11-3 with TRBJ2-5, with 7 bases identical to TRBD2. This CDR3 has 13 amino acids. Germline V lookup: CDR1 SGHNT, CDR2 YENEEA. V lost 4 bases and J lost 5; bases outside the gene matches: 4.

This clone was observed once. In DNA, the CDR3 is TGTGCCAGCAGTTTATCCCCCCCAGGGTTCAGGAACACTGAAGCTTTCTTT. This translates into CASSLSPPGFRNTEAFF. The chain uses TRBV27 and TRBJ1-1, with D perhaps matching TRBD1 (5 bases). Germline values: CDR1 MNHEY, CDR2 SMNVEV (reference sequence). V was trimmed by 0 bases and J by 1 base, leaving 15 bases between them. The CDR3 has 17 amino acids.

About this clone itself: Other DNA sequences within the sample encode an identical CDR3. The chain couples TRBV11-2 to TRBJ1-2, with 7 bases that match TRBD1. Germline CDR1 is SGHAT and CDR2 is FQNNGV. Trimming removed 5 bases from V and 4 bases from J; junction bases left unmatched: 4. This CDR3 is built from 13 residues. CDR3 loop: CASSPPGGYGYTF. In DNA form, the CDR3 reads TGTGCCAGCAGCCCCCCAGGGGGCTATGGCTACACCTTC.

CDR3 sequence: CASSFELVEAFF. As DNA, the CDR3 is TGTGCCAGCAGTTTCGAGCTGGTTGAAGCTTTCTTT. The chain has TRBV28 and TRBJ1-1; D is unresolved. Germline V gene sequence: CDR1 MDHEN, CDR2 SYDVKM. The CDR3 sequence is 12 residues long. Trimming cost V 3 bases and J 7 bases, with 9 bases left between them.

This sequence joins TRBV7-6 and TRBJ1-1; maybe TRBD1 (5 bases). The V end lost 3 bases, the J end lost 0 bases, and 17 bases lay between the germline ends. Germline V gene sequence: CDR1 SGHVS, CDR2 FNYEAQ. The CDR3 loop spans 17 amino acids. CDR3 in amino acids: CASSLKVRGNMNTEAFF. CDR3 bases: TGTGCCAGCAGCTTGAAAGTCCGGGGGAACATGAACACTGAAGCTTTCTTT.

The chain joins TRBV19 to TRBJ2-5; 10 bases match TRBD1. The V segment lost 6 bases and the J segment 6 bases; nucleotides outside the gene matches: 7. This CDR3 is 14 amino acids long. Germline V gene sequence: CDR1 LNHDA, CDR2 SQIVND (reference sequence). The CDR3 region is CASSAGTGVKTQYF. The CDR3 region has the DNA TGTGCCAGTAGCGCCGGGACAGGGGTCAAGACCCAGTACTTC. Full variable domain (remainder filled in from reference TRBV19 and TRBJ2-5): DGGITQSPKYLFRKEGQNVTLSCEQNLNHDAMYWYRQDPGQGLRLIYYSQIVNDFQKGDIAEGYSVSREKKESFPLTVTSAQKNPTAFYLCASSAGTGVKTQYFGPGTRLLVL.

CDR3 loop: CASSQGDPRGLTNYGYTF. The CDR3 bases are TGCGCCAGCAGCCAGGGGGACCCGAGGGGGTTAACTAACTATGGCTACACCTTC. The chain carries TRBV4-3 and TRBJ1-2, with D maybe TRBD1 (6 bases). V dropped 3 bases and J dropped 0 bases, with 20 bases sitting between them. There are 18 residues in the CDR3. The germline CDR1 and CDR2 sequences are LGHNA and YSLEER.

This clone was found once. The rearrangement links TRBV18 to TRBJ1-3; TRBD1 is a possible D gene (6 bases). CDR1 KGHSH and CDR2 LQKENI come from the germline V gene. Trimming removed 6 bases from V and 2 bases from J, with 20 bases in between. The CDR3 has 17 amino acids. The CDR3 DNA is TGTGCCAGCTCGTCGGCAACAGGGCCCCAACCTGGAAACACCATATATTTT. It codes for CASSSATGPQPGNTIYF.

This chain connects TRBV7-2 to TRBJ2-1, with 9 bases matching TRBD1. Germline CDR1 reads SGHTA; CDR2 reads FQGNSA. V was clipped by 5 bases and J by 1 base; unmatched bases: 6. The CDR3 consists of 16 residues. CDR3 sequence reads: CASSGPGQGSYNEQFF. CDR3 nucleotide sequence: TGTGCCAGCAGCGGCCCGGGACAGGGATCCTACAATGAGCAGTTCTTC. Full variable domain (remainder filled in from reference TRBV7-2 and TRBJ2-1): GAGVSQSPSNKVTEKGKDVELRCDPISGHTALYWYRQSLGQGLEFLIYFQGNSAPDKSGLPSDRFSAERTGGSVSTLTIQRTQQEDSAVYLCASSGPGQGSYNEQFFGPGTRLTVL.

The chain couples TRBV2 to TRBJ2-1, with unresolved D. The germline V gene has CDR1 SNHLY and CDR2 FYNNEI. Trimming took off 1 base at V and 7 bases at J, with 14 bases between the two ends. This CDR3 spans 15 amino acids. The CDR3 bases are TGTGCCAGCAGTGAAGGGATGAGACTTGTTAATGAGCAGTTCTTC. This gives the protein CASSEGMRLVNEQFF.

For this clone: At the DNA level, this CDR3 is encoded by other sequences in the same sample as well. The chain couples TRBV27 to TRBJ1-2; 7 bases are shared with TRBD1. V lost 3 bases and J lost 5; bases outside the gene matches: 3. The CDR3 has 13 amino acids. Germline lookup yields CDR1 MNHEY and CDR2 SMNVEV (reference sequence). The CDR3 DNA sequence: TGTGCCAGCAGTTTGGGCAGGGGGTATGGCTACACCTTC. It encodes CASSLGRGYGYTF.